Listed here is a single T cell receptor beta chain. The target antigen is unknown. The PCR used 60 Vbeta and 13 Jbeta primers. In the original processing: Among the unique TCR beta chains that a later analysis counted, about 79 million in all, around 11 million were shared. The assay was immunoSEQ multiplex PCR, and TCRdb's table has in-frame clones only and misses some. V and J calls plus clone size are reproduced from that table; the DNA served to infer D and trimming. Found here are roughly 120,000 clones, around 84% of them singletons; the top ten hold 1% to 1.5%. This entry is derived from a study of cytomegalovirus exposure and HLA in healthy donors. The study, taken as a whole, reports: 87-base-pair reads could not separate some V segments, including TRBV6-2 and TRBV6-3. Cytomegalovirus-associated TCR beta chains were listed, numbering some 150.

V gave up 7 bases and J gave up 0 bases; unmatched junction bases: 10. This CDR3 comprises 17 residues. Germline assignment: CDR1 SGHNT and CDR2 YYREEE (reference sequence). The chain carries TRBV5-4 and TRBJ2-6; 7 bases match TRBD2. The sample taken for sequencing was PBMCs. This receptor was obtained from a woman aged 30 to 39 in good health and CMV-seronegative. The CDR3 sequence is CASATSGADSGANVLTF. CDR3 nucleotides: TGTGCCAGCGCGACCAGCGGGGCAGACTCTGGGGCCAACGTCCTGACTTTC.